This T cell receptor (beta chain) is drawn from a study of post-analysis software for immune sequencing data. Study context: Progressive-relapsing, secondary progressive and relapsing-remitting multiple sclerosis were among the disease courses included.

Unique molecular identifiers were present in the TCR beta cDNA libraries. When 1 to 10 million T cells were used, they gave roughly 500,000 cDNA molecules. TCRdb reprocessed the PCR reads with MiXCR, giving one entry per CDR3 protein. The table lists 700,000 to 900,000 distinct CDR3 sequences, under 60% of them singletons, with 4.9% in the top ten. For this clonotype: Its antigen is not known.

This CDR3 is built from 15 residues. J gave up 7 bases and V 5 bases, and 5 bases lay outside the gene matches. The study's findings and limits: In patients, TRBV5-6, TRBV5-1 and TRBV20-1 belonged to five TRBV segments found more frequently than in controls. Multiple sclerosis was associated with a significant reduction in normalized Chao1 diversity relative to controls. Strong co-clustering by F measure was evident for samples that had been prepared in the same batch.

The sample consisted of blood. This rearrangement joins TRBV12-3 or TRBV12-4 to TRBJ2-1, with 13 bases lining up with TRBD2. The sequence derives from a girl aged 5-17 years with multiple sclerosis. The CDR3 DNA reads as TGTGCCAGCAGTCCGGGACTAGCGGGACCGAATGAGCAGTTCTTC. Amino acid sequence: CASSPGLAGPNEQFF.